A selection of T cell receptor beta chains follows, all from one sample in a study of T cell responses to AZD1222 COVID-19 vaccine. TCRdb's copy holds only in-frame clones and misses some; the assay was immunoSEQ multiplex PCR. The sample includes approximately 220,000 clones, about 92% of them seen just once. The sequencing used peripheral blood, collected on day 0 of MenACWY control vaccination. These receptors all stem from an adult in good health. CDR3s include the opening cysteine and the closing phenylalanine or tryptophan. D genes are given only for firm matches. Size values are once, few and many counts, or a class for expanded clones, and some rows have none.

d_call,clone_size,j_call,cdr3_length,v_call,cdr3_nt,cdr3_aa
.,few,TRBJ1-2,18,TRBV5-5,TGTGCCAGCAGCCCAGGTGGGCATGCCAGAGCCTCTAACTATGGCTACACCTTC,CASSPGGHARASNYGYTF
.,.,TRBJ1-4,15,TRBV5-4,TGTGCCAGCAGCTTGGGACAGGCAACTAATGAAAAACTGTTTTTT,CASSLGQATNEKLFF
TRBD1,.,TRBJ1-1,16,TRBV19,TGTGCCAGTAGTCGTCTTCCCGGGACAGCGAACACTGAAGCTTTCTTT,CASSRLPGTANTEAFF
TRBD1,.,TRBJ1-4,16,TRBV19,TGTGCCAGTAGTATTGGTGGGGACAGAACTAATGAAAAACTGTTTTTT,CASSIGGDRTNEKLFF
TRBD1,once,TRBJ1-2,12,TRBV14,TGTGCCAGCAGCCTGGACAGGGGTCGCTACACCTTC,CASSLDRGRYTF
.,.,TRBJ1-6,14,TRBV6-5,TGTGCCAGCACACAGGGAAACCCGAATTCACCCCTCCACTTT,CASTQGNPNSPLHF
.,.,TRBJ1-1,16,TRBV5-4,TGTGCCAGCAGCTTGGCCGGGAGCTTTCGAAACACTGAAGCTTTCTTT,CASSLAGSFRNTEAFF
.,.,TRBJ1-2,13,TRBV6-5,TGTGCCAGCAGACCACCAGGGTCCTATGGCTACACCTTC,CASRPPGSYGYTF
.,few,TRBJ1-4,14,TRBV19,TGTGCCAGTTGGACGGGGGCCACTAATGAAAAACTGTTTTTT,CASWTGATNEKLFF
.,.,TRBJ1-1,13,TRBV6-1,TGTGCCAGCAGTGAAGGGCAGGCCTATGAAGCTTTCTTT,CASSEGQAYEAFF
.,.,TRBJ1-5,13,TRBV30,TGTGCCTGGAGTGTAAAGGGTAATCAGCCCCAGCATTTT,CAWSVKGNQPQHF
TRBD2,.,TRBJ2-3,14,TRBV7-2,TGTGCCAGCAGGGCTATTGCGGGGGGGGGTACGCAGTATTTT,CASRAIAGGGTQYF
.,.,TRBJ1-1,13,TRBV30,TGTGCCTGGAGTGTGGGTGTGAACACTGAAGCTTTCTTT,CAWSVGVNTEAFF
.,.,TRBJ2-7,13,TRBV4-1,TGCGCCAGCAGCCAAGTCCCCAGTTACGAGCAGTACTTC,CASSQVPSYEQYF